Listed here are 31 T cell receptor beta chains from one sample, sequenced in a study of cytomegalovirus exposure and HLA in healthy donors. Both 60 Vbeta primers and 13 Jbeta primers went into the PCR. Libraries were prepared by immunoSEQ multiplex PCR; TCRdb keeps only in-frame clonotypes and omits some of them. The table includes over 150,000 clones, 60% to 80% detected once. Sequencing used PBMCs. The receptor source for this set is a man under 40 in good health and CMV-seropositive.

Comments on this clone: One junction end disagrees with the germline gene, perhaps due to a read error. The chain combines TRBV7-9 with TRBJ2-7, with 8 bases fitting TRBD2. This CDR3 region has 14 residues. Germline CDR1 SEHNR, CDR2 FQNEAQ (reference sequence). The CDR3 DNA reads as TGTTCCAGCAGCATGGGACTAGGGCCCTCGATGCAGTACTTC. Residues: CSSSMGLGPSMQYF. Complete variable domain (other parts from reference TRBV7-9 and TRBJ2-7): DTGVSQNPRHKITKRGQNVTFRCDPISEHNRLYWYRQTLGQGPEFLTYFQNEAQLEKSRLLSDRFSAERPKGSFSTLEIQRTEQGDSAMYLCSSSMGLGPSMQYFGPGTRLTVT.

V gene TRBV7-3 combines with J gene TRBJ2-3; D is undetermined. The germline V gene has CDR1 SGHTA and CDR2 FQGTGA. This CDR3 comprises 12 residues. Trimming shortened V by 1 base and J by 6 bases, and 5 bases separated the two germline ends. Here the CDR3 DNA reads TGTGCCAGCAGCTTAAATTCGGATACGCAGTATTTT. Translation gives CASSLNSDTQYF.

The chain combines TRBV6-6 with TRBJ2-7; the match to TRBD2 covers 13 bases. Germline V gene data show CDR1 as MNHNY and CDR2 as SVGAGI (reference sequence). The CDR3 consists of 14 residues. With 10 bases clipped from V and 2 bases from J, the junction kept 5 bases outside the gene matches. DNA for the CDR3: TGTGCCATCGGGACTAGCGGGATGACCTACGAGCAGTACTTC. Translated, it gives CAIGTSGMTYEQYF.

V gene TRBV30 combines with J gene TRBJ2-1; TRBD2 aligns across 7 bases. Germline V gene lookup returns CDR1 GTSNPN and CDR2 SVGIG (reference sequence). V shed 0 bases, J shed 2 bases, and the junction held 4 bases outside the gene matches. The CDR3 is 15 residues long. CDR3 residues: CAWSVLAGAYNEQFF. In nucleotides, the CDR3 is TGTGCCTGGAGTGTATTGGCGGGAGCCTACAATGAGCAGTTCTTC.

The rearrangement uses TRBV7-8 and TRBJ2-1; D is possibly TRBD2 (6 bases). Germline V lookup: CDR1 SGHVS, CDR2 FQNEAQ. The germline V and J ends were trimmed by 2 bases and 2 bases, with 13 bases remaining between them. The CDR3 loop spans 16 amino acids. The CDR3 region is CASSLPLANAYNEQFF. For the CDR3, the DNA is TGTGCCAGCAGCTTACCTCTAGCGAACGCCTACAATGAGCAGTTCTTC. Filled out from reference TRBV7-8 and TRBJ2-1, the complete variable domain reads GAGVSQSPRYKVAKRGQDVALRCDPISGHVSLFWYQQALGQGPEFLTYFQNEAQLDKSGLPSDRFFAERPEGSVSTLKIQRTQQEDSAVYLCASSLPLANAYNEQFFGPGTRLTVL.

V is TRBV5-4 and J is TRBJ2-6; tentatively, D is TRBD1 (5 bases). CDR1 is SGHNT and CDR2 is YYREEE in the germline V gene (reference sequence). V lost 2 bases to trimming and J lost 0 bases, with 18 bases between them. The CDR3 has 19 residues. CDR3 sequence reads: CASSLGPQTVPSGANVLTF. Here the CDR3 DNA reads TGTGCCAGCAGCTTAGGACCCCAGACAGTCCCCTCTGGGGCCAACGTCCTGACTTTC.

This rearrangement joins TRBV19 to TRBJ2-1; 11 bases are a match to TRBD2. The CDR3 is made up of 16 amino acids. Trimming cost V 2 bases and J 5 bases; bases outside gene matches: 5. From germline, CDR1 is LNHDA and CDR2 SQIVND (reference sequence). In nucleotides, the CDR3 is TGTGCCAGTAGTATAAGGTTAGCGGGAGGGGACAATGAGCAGTTCTTC. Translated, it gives CASSIRLAGGDNEQFF.

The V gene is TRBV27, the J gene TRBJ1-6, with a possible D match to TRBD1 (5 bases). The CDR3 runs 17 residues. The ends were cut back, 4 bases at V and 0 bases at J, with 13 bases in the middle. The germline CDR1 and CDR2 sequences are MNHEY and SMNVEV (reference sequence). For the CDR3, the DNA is TGTGCCAGCAGTTGGTCGGGGGGAATCTCCTATAATTCACCCCTCCACTTT. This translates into CASSWSGGISYNSPLHF.

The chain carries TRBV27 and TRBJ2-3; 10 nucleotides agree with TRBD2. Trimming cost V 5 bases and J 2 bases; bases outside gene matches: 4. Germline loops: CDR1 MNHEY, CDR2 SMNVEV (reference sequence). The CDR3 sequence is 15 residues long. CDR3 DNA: TGTGCCAGCAGTCTAGCGGGAGTGGTCACAGATACGCAGTATTTT. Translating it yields CASSLAGVVTDTQYF.

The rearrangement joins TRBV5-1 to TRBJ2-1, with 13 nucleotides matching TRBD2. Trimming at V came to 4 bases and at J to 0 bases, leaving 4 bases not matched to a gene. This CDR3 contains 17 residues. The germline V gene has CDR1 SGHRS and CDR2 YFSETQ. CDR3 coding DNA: TGCGCCAGCAGCCCGGGACTAGCGGGAAGCTCCTACAATGAGCAGTTCTTC. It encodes CASSPGLAGSSYNEQFF.

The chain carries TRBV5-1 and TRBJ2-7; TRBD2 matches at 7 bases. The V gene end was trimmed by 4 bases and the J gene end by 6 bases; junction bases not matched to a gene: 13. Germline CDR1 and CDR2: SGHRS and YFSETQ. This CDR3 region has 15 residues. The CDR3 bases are TGCGCCAGCAGCGGCACCGGGACTACTACTAGCGAGCAGTACTTC. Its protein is CASSGTGTTTSEQYF. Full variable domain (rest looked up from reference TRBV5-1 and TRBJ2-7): KAGVTQTPRYLIKTRGQQVTLSCSPISGHRSVSWYQQTPGQGLQFLFEYFSETQRNKGNFPGRFSGRQFSNSRSEMNVSTLELGDSALYLCASSGTGTTTSEQYFGPGTRLTVT.

The CDR3 DNA follows: TGTGCCTGGAGTGTAAGGGACAGTCCGGGGCAGCCCCAGCATTTT. This translates into CAWSVRDSPGQPQHF. This chain links TRBV30 with TRBJ1-5, with 7 nucleotides matching TRBD1. The germline V gene has CDR1 GTSNPN and CDR2 SVGIG (reference sequence). This CDR3 has 15 residues. V trimming: 0 bases; J trimming: 7 bases; junction bases outside the gene matches: 9.

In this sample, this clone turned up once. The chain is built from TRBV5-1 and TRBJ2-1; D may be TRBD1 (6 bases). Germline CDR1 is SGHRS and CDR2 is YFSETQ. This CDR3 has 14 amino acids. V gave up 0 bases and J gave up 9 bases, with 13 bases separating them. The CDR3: CASSLGREGGEQFF. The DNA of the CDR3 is TGCGCCAGCAGCTTGGGGCGCGAAGGGGGTGAGCAGTTCTTC.

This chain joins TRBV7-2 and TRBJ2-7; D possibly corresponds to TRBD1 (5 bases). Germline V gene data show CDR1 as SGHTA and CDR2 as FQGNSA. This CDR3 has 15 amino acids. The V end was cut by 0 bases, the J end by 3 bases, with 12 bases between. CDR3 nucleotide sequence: TGTGCCAGCAGCTTAGCTAAGGGTACAGGCTACGAGCAGTACTTC. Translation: CASSLAKGTGYEQYF.

The CDR3 DNA is TGTGCCAGCGCCAGGGCAGTCGGCTATGGCTACACCTTC. It translates to CASARAVGYGYTF. The rearrangement uses TRBV2 and TRBJ1-2; D perhaps matches TRBD1 (5 bases). Per germline, CDR1 SNHLY and CDR2 FYNNEI. CDR3 length: 13 amino acids. Deletions cut 8 bases from V and 4 bases from J, with 14 bases between.

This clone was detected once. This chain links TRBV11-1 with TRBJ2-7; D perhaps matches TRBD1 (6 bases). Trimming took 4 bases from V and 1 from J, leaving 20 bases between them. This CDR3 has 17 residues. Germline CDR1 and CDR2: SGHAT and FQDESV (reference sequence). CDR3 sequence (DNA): TGTGCCAGCAGCTCACGTGGGCAGGGGCTGTCGTCCTACGAGCAGTACTTC. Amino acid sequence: CASSSRGQGLSSYEQYF.

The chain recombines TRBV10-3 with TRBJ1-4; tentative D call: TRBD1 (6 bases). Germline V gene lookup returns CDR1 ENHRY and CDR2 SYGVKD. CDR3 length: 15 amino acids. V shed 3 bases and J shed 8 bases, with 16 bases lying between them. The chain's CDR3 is CAISDVGTGWEKLFF. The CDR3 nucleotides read TGTGCCATCAGTGACGTGGGAACAGGGTGGGAAAAACTGTTTTTT.

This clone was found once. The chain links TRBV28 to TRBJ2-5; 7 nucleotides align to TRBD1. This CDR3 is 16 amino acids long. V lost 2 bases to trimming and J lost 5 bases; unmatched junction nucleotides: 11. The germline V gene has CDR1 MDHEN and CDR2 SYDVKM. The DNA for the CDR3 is TGTGCCAGCAGTTTACATTATGGCACAGGGGCGGAGACCCAGTACTTC. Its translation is CASSLHYGTGAETQYF.

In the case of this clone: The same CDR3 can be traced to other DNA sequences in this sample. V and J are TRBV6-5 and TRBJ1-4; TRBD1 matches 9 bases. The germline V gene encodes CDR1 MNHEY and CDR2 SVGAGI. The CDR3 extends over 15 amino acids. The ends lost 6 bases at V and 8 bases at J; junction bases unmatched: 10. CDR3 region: CASRRTGEFTEKLFF. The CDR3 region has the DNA TGTGCCAGCAGGCGGACAGGGGAGTTTACGGAAAAACTGTTTTTT.

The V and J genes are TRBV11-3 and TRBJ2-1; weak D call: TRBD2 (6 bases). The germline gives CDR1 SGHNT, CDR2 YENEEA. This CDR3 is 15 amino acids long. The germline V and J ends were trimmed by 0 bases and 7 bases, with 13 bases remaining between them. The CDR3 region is CASSLDMSAGNEQFF. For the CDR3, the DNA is TGTGCCAGCAGCTTAGATATGTCAGCGGGTAATGAGCAGTTCTTC.

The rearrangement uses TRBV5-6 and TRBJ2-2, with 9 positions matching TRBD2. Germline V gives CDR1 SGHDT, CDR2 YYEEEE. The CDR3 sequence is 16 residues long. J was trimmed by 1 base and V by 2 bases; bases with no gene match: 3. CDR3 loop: CASSLAGGLNTGELFF. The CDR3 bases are TGTGCCAGCAGCTTAGCGGGAGGACTGAACACCGGGGAGCTGTTTTTT. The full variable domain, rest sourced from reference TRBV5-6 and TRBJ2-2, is DAGVTQSPTHLIKTRGQQVTLRCSPKSGHDTVSWYQQALGQGPQFIFQYYEEEERQRGNFPDRFSGHQFPNYSSELNVNALLLGDSALYLCASSLAGGLNTGELFFGEGSRLTVL.

CDR3 sequence: CASSLWGDTEAFF. The DNA of the CDR3 is TGTGCCAGTTCCCTTTGGGGAGACACTGAAGCTTTCTTT. This chain connects TRBV19 to TRBJ1-1, with D hard to call. V was clipped by 8 bases and J by 3 bases, with 13 bases between them. The CDR3 length is 13 residues. Germline CDR1 LNHDA, CDR2 SQIVND (reference sequence).

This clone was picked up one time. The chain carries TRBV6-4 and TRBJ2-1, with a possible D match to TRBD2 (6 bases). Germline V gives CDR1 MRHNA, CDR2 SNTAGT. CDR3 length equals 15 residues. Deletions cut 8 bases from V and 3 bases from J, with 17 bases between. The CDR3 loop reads CASPHGGPDYNEQFF. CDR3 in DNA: TGTGCCAGCCCCCACGGGGGTCCCGACTACAATGAGCAGTTCTTC.

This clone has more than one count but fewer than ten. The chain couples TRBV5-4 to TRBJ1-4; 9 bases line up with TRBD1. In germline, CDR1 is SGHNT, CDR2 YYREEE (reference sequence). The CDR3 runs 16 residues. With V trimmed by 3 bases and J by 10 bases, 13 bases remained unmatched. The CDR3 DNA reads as TGTGCCAGCAGCTCCCGGGACAGGGAGTATGGGGGAAAACTGTTTTTT. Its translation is CASSSRDREYGGKLFF.

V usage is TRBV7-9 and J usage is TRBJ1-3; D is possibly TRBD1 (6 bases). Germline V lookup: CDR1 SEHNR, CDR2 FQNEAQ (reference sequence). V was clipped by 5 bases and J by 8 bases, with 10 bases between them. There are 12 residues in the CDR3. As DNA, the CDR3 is TGTGCCAGCAGCGAACAGGGCTACACCATATATTTT. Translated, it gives CASSEQGYTIYF.

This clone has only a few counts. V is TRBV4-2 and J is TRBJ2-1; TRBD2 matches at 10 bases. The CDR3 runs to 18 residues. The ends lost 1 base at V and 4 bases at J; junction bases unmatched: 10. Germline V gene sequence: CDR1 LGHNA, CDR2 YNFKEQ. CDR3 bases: TGTGCCAGCAGCCAAGCACCGGGACTAGCGTACGATTACAATGAGCAGTTCTTC. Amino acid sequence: CASSQAPGLAYDYNEQFF.

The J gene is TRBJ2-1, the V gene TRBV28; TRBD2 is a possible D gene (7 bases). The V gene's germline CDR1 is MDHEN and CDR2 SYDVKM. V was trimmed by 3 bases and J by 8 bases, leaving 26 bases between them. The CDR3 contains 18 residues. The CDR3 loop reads CASSLAPRGATRHHEQFF. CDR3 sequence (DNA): TGTGCCAGCAGTTTGGCTCCCCGGGGGGCCACCCGACACCATGAGCAGTTCTTC.

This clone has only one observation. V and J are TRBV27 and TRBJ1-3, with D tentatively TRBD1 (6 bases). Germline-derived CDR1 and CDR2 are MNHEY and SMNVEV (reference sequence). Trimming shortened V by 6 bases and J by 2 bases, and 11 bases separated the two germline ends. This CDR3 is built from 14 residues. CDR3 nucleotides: TGTGCCAGCAGGAGAGGGGGTGCTGGAAACACCATATATTTT. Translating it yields CASRRGGAGNTIYF.

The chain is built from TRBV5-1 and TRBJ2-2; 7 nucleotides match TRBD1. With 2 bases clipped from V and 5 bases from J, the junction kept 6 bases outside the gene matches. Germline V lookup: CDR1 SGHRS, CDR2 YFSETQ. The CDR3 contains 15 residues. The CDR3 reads CASSLGGVGTGELFF. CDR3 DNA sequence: TGCGCCAGCAGCTTAGGGGGCGTAGGAACCGGGGAGCTGTTTTTT.

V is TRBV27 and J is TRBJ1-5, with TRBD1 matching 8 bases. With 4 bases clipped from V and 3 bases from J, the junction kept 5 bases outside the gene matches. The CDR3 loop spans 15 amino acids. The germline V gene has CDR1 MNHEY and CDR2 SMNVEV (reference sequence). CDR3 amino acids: CASSSRQGPNQPQHF. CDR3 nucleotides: TGTGCCAGCAGTTCCCGACAGGGGCCCAATCAGCCCCAGCATTTT.

The DNA for the CDR3 is TGCAGCGTTGATGTCGGCGGGCTGGGGGATACGCAGTATTTT. Residues: CSVDVGGLGDTQYF. The genes are TRBV29-1 and TRBJ2-3; D possibly corresponds to TRBD2 (5 bases). CDR1 is SQVTM, CDR2 ANQGSEA, per germline. Trimming removed 3 bases at V and 6 bases at J, with 16 bases between. The CDR3 contains 14 residues.